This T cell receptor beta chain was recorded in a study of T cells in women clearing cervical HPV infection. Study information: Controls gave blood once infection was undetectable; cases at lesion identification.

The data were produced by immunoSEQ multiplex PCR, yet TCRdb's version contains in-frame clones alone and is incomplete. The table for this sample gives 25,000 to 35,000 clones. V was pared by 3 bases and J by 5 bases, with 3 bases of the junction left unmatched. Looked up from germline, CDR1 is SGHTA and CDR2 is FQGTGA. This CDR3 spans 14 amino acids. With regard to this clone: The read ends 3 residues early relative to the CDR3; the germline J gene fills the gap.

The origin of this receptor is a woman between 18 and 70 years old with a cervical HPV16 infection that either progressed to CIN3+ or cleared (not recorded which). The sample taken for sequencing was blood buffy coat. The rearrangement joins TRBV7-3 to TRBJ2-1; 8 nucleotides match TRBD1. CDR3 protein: CASSFRGQDNEQFF. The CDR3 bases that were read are TGTGCCAGCAGCTTCAGGGGGCAAGACAATGAG.